This TCR beta chain was observed in a study of human T cells and chemical hapten exposure. Study information: Each patch test put 0.01% DPC on the upper back, and results were read at 6 days.

MiXCR was run by TCRdb on the RACE reads, yielding one entry per CDR3 protein. The table records tens of thousands of distinct CDR3 sequences, over 7.5% of them present only once. The germline CDR1 and CDR2 sequences are DFQATT and SNEGSKA (reference sequence). The V and J ends lost 2 bases and 7 bases, in that order; junction bases with no gene match: 5. The CDR3 spans 14 residues. The time point was: patch test 3, about 24 weeks after DPC sensitization. Treatment meaning: therapeutic diphenylcyclopropenone sensitization with weekly scalp DPC. Whole blood that had not been fractionated was the source of extracted total RNA.

The TCR originated in a man aged 45-60 years with alopecia areata. Some clones in this sample may be carry-over from other donors' samples. The source was whole blood, collected in connection with sensitization to the hapten diphenylcyclopropenone (DPC). The chain combines TRBV20-1 with TRBJ2-2; 9 bases fit TRBD2. The CDR3 region has the DNA TGCAGTGCTAGACCAGGGACTAGCAACGGGGAGCTGTTTTTT. Translation: CSARPGTSNGELFF.